This T cell receptor beta chain stems from a study of identical twins. A universal primer site arose from template switching, and cDNA bore unique molecular identifiers. MiXCR, applied by TCRdb to the 5' RACE reads, yields one record per CDR3 protein. In the table there are 250,000 or so distinct CDR3 sequences, roughly 8.7% of which are singletons. This CDR3 comprises 13 residues. With 6 bases removed from V and 3 bases from J, the gap between germline ends came to 15 bases. Germline CDR1 reads SQVTM; CDR2 reads ANQGSEA. Donors were all healthy Caucasians. This clonotype appeared many times. These data were also filed under a second study, of yellow fever vaccine responses in identical twins.

This TCR came from a woman aged 18 to 35 in good health. The specimen sequenced was CD8+ T cells sorted from blood. This sequence joins TRBV29-1 and TRBJ2-7; D perhaps matches TRBD2 (5 bases). For the CDR3, the DNA is TGCAGCGTAGTCCGGACTGGCGGCTACGAGCAGTACTTC. Translating gives CSVVRTGGYEQYF.